The entry that follows covers one T cell receptor beta chain sequence. Its antigen is not known. Libraries were prepared by immunoSEQ multiplex PCR; TCRdb keeps only in-frame clonotypes and omits some of them. This sample carries around 100,000 clones, about 70% of them seen once, and the ten largest clones take approximately 23%. Donors comprised healthy HIV-negative adults lacking recent acute infections or vaccinations. Researchers reported that CD8 memory united CD45RO+ cells with CCR7-negative CD45RA+ TemRA cells. These data are taken from a study of shared clonotypes between healthy human individuals. Study results and limitations: Among donors, the sharing of clonotypes was expected to be influenced by sequencing depth. Researchers sampled only blood; tissue repertoires likely differ.

CDR3 length: 15 residues. Unmatched junction bases numbered 6, after V lost 8 bases and J lost 3 bases. The germline CDR1 and CDR2 sequences are MNHNY and SVGAGI (reference sequence). Sequencing was performed on memory CD8+ T cells sorted from blood. The sample's subset: CD45RO+ cells pooled with CCR7-negative TemRA cells. The source of this sequence is a woman younger than 45 in good health. The chain joins TRBV6-6 to TRBJ2-1; 11 bases agree with TRBD2. The CDR3 bases are TGTGCCAGCGGAACTAGCGGGGGCCGCTACAATGAGCAGTTCTTC. It codes for CASGTSGGRYNEQFF.